These T cell receptor beta chains were read from a single sample in a study of OX40 agonist ivuxolimab in advanced cancers. Generated by immunoSEQ multiplex PCR, the TCRdb table keeps only in-frame clones and is missing some. Of about 73,000 clones in the sample, more than 70% were seen once. This sample comprised CD4+ or CD8+ T cells sorted from blood, obtained in a trial of the OX40 agonist ivuxolimab. Every receptor here comes from an adult with an advanced solid tumor such as melanoma, head and neck, liver or kidney cancer. CDR3s include the opening cysteine and the closing phenylalanine or tryptophan. Fields, in order: CDR3 DNA, CDR3 protein, clone size, J gene, D gene, V gene. A D gene is named only where the DNA matches it firmly. Clone size, where shown, is once, few, many, or a class for clones that have expanded.

DNA: TGTGCCAGCAGCTACACCTCTGAGCAGTTCTTC
CDR3: CASSYTSEQFF
size: .
J: TRBJ2-1
D: .
V: TRBV7-9

DNA: TGTGCCAGCAAGGGGTTGGGCACAGATACGCAGTATTTT
CDR3: CASKGLGTDTQYF
size: few
J: TRBJ2-3
D: .
V: TRBV6-5

DNA: TGTGCCAGCAGCTCCGGGACAGGGGGCCGGTACAATGAGCAGTTCTTC
CDR3: CASSSGTGGRYNEQFF
size: .
J: TRBJ2-1
D: TRBD1
V: TRBV28

DNA: TGTGCCAGCAGCTTAAGCTCTGGGGCCAACGTCCTGACTTTC
CDR3: CASSLSSGANVLTF
size: .
J: TRBJ2-6
D: .
V: TRBV7-6

DNA: TGTGCCAGTAGTTCGGATTATGGCTACACCTTC
CDR3: CASSSDYGYTF
size: .
J: TRBJ1-2
D: .
V: TRBV19

DNA: TGTGCCAGCAGTTTATCCGGGACCTCTGGGGCCAACGTCCTGACTTTC
CDR3: CASSLSGTSGANVLTF
size: .
J: TRBJ2-6
D: .
V: TRBV27

DNA: TGCAGCGTTGAAGAATTAAACAGGGTCGGAGCTTTCTTT
CDR3: CSVEELNRVGAFF
size: .
J: TRBJ1-1
D: .
V: TRBV29-1

DNA: TGTGCCAGCACCAGGGGGCAACTCTACGAGCAGTACTTC
CDR3: CASTRGQLYEQYF
size: .
J: TRBJ2-7
D: TRBD1
V: TRBV6-6

DNA: TGTGCCAGTAGTACGAACGCTGAAAAACTGTTTTTT
CDR3: CASSTNAEKLFF
size: .
J: TRBJ1-4
D: .
V: TRBV19

DNA: TGTGCCAGCAGTGAAGCCTTGAACACTGAAGCTTTCTTT
CDR3: CASSEALNTEAFF
size: .
J: TRBJ1-1
D: .
V: TRBV6-1

DNA: TGTGCCAGCAGCTTAACCGATATGGGGAACACCGGGGAGCTGTTTTTT
CDR3: CASSLTDMGNTGELFF
size: .
J: TRBJ2-2
D: .
V: TRBV7-3